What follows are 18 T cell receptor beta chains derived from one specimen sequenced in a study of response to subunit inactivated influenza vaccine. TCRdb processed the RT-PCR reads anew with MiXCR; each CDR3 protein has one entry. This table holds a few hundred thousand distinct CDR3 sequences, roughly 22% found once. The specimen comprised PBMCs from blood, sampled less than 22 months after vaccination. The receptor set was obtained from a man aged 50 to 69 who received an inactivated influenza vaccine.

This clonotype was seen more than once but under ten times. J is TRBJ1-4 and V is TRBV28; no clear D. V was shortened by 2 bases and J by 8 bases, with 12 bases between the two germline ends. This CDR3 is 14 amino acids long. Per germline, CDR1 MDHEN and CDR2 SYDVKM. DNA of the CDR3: TGTGCCAGCAGTTTAGGATCCTCGGTAGAAAAACTGTTTTTT. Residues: CASSLGSSVEKLFF.

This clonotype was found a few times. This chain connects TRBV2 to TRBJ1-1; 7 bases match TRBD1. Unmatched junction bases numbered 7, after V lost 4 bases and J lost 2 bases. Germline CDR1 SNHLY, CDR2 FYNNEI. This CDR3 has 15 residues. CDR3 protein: CASSGSRQGNTEAFF. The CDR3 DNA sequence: TGTGCCAGCAGTGGTTCCAGACAGGGCAACACTGAAGCTTTCTTT.

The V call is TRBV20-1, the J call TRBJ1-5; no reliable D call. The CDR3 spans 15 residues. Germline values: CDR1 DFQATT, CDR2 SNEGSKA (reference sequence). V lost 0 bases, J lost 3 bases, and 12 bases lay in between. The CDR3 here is CSARDAAGFNQPQHF. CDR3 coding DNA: TGCAGTGCTAGAGATGCAGCCGGGTTCAATCAGCCCCAGCATTTT.

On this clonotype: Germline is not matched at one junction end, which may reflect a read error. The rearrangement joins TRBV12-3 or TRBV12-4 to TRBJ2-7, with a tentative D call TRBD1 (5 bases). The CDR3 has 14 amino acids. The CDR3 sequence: CASSLQTAKYGQYF. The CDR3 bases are TGTGCCAGCAGTTTACAGACAGCGAAATACGGGCAGTACTTC.

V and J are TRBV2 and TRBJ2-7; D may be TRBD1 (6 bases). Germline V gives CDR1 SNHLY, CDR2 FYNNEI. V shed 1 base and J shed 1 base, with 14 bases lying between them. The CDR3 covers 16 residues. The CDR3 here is CASSEGPVTGSYEQYF. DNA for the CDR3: TGTGCCAGCAGTGAAGGGCCGGTGACAGGTTCCTACGAGCAGTACTTC.

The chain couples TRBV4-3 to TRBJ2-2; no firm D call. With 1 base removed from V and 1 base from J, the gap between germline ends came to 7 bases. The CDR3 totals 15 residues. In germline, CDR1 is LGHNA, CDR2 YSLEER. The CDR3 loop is CASSQVLGNTGELFF. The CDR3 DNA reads TGCGCCAGCAGCCAAGTATTGGGGAACACCGGGGAGCTGTTTTTT.

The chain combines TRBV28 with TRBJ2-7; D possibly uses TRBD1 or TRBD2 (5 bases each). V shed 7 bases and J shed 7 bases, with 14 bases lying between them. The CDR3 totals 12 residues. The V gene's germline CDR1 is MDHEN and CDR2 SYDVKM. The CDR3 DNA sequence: TGTGCCAGCATTGGGACCTCGGGGGAGCAGTACTTC. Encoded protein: CASIGTSGEQYF.

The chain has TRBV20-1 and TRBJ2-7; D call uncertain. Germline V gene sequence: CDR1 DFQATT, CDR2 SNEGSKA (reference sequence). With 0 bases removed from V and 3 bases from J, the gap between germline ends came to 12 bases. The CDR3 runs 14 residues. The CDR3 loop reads CSARDLDNLYEQYF. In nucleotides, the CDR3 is TGCAGTGCTAGAGATCTTGACAACCTCTACGAGCAGTACTTC.

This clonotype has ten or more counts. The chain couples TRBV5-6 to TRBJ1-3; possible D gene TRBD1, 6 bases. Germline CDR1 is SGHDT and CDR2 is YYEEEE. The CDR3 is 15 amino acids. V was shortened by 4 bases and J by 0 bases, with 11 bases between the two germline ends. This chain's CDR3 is CASSGGRSSGNTIYF. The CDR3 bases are TGTGCCAGCAGCGGGGGGCGTTCCTCTGGAAACACCATATATTTT.

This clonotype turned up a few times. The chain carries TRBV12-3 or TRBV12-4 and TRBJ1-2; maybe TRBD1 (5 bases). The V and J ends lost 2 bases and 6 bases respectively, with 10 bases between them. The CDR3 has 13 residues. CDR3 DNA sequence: TGTGCCAGCAGTTTATTCGGCAGGGATGGCTACACCTTC. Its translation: CASSLFGRDGYTF.

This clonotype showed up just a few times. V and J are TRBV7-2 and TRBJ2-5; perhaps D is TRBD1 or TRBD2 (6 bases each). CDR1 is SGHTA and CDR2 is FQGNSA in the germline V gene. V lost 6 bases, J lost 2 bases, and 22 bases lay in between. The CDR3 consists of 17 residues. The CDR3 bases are TGTGCCAGCAGGCATAAGAATGGGGGGCTGGAGCAAGAGACCCAGTACTTC. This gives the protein CASRHKNGGLEQETQYF. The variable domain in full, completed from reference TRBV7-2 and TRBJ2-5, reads GAGVSQSPSNKVTEKGKDVELRCDPISGHTALYWYRQSLGQGLEFLIYFQGNSAPDKSGLPSDRFSAERTGGSVSTLTIQRTQQEDSAVYLCASRHKNGGLEQETQYFGPGTRLLVL.

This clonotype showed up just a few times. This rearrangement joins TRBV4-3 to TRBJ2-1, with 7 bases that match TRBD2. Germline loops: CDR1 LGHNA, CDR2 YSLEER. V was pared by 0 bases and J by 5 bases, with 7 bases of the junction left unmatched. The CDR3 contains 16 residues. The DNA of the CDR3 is TGCGCCAGCAGCCAAGATTGGGAGGGCCAGGACAATGAGCAGTTCTTC. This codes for CASSQDWEGQDNEQFF.

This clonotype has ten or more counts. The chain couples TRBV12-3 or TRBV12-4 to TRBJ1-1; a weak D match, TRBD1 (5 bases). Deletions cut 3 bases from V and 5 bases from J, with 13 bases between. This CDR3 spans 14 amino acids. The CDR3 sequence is CASSFNAGGTEAFF. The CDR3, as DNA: TGTGCCAGCAGTTTTAACGCCGGGGGGACTGAAGCTTTCTTT.

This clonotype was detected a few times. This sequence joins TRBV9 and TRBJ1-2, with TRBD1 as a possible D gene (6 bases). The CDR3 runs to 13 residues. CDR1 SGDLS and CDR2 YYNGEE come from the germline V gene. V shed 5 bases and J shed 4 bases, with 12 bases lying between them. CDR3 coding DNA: TGTGCCAGCAGTGGAGACAGGACCTATGGCTACACCTTC. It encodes CASSGDRTYGYTF.

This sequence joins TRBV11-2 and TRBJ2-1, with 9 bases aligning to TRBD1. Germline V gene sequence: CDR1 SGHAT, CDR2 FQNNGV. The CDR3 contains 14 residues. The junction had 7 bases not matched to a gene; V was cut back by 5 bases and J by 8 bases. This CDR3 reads CASSLGTGFYEQFF. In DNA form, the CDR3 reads TGTGCCAGCAGCCTAGGGACAGGGTTCTATGAGCAGTTCTTC.

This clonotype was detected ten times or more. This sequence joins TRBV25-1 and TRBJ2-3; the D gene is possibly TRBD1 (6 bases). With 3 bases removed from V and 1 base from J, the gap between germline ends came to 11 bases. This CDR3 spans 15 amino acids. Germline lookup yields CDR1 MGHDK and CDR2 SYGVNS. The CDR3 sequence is CASSDPAGGTDTQYF. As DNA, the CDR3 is TGTGCCAGCAGTGACCCAGCAGGGGGCACAGATACGCAGTATTTT.

CDR3: CASSSQSSYEQYF. The CDR3 DNA is TGTGCCAGCAGCTCCCAGAGCTCCTACGAGCAGTACTTC. This sequence joins TRBV5-5 and TRBJ2-7, with D unresolved. This CDR3 comprises 13 residues. Germline V gives CDR1 SGHKS, CDR2 YYEKEE (reference sequence). The V gene lost 3 bases and the J gene lost 0 bases, with 7 bases spanning the gap.

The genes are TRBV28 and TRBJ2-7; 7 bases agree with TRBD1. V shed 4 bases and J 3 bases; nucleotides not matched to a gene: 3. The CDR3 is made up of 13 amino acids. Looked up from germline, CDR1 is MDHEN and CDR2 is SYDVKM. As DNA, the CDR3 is TGTGCCAGCAGTTCCGGACAGGTCTACGAGCAGTACTTC. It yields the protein CASSSGQVYEQYF.